The subject of this entry is one T cell receptor beta chain. Its target is not known. One junction end does not reproduce the germline sequence, and a read error may be involved. The source of the sample is a study of T-cell reconstitution after alpha-beta-depleted transplantation in children. The CDR3 extends over 17 amino acids. Per the germline V gene, CDR1 is MNHEY and CDR2 is SMNVEV (reference sequence). Study-wide results and caveats: By about two months after transplant, alpha-beta T cells reportedly arose from several hundred graft clones that had expanded. Diversity of TCRbeta at day 60 was high in some patients, arising from surviving recipient T cells and thymic progenitors. T-cell counts and diversity were attributed mostly to newly produced T cells one year after transplant.

Unique molecular identifiers were incorporated when the TCRbeta library was constructed. TCRdb redid the calling of the PCR reads with MiXCR, one entry per CDR3 protein. Here the sample spans 80,000 or so distinct CDR3 sequences, roughly 13% being singletons. The sample consisted of PBMCs, mostly from graft donor cells, taken 180 days after TCRalphabeta/CD19-depleted stem cell transplant. J is TRBJ2-1 and V is TRBV27; a weak D match, TRBD1 (6 bases). This receptor was obtained from a male patient aged 2 to 10 who had a stem cell transplant for acute lymphoblastic leukemia, so the T cells may come from the graft donor. DNA of the CDR3: TGTGCCAGCAGCCCCCCCGGTTGGTCCCTTAAGGGGGTTGGGCAGTTATTC. Translated: CASSPPGWSLKGVGQLF.